This T cell receptor beta chain derives from a study of blood T cell repertoires in COVID-19. As for the study in general: Specimens from acute and convalescent COVID-19 originated in the United States, Italy and Spain. From T cells, B-cell-depleted T cells, or PBMCs came the material, which was cDNA or gDNA.

This clone came up a few times. V lost 5 bases and J lost 0; bases outside the gene matches: 10. Germline values: CDR1 SGHKS, CDR2 YYEKEE (reference sequence). CDR3 length equals 16 residues. TCRdb's copy holds only in-frame clones and misses some; the assay was immunoSEQ multiplex PCR. The sample lists more than 200,000 clones; 80% were seen once. This study enrolled people aged 18 to 89 from about two dozen US geographic areas. The TCR sequence derives from a man aged 30 to 39 with acute COVID-19. Input material: PBMCs or T cells enriched from blood (not recorded which). The genes are TRBV5-5 and TRBJ2-7; 8 nucleotides line up with TRBD2. CDR3 sequence: CASSFAAGGFSYEQYF. The CDR3, as DNA: TGTGCCAGCAGTTTCGCTGCGGGGGGCTTCTCCTACGAGCAGTACTTC.